One TCR beta chain is described in this entry. This clone has more than one count but fewer than ten. No cognate antigen has been identified for it. Base qualities were left out, and no much larger clone turns up one base away. V has 3 bases trimmed and J has 0 bases trimmed; junction bases matching no gene number 1. The CDR3 measures 15 amino acids from cysteine to phenylalanine. Solely the CDR3 DNA is kept, with 45 bases framed from the first base. CDR1 and CDR2 are drawn from the germline V gene: MRHNA, SNTAGT. The immunoSEQ Assay, a bias-controlled multiplex PCR, was used to amplify TCRbeta CDR3 regions from genomic DNA. In the paper's pipeline: The number of nucleated cells in each sample was estimated by amplification of reference gene primers within the assay. Sequence reads were collapsed and filtered to measure the absolute abundance of every unique TCRbeta CDR3 rearrangement. For each sample, productive Simpson clonality was calculated by taking the square root of Simpson's diversity index across productive rearrangements. Imported from immuneACCESS, the table was reduced by TCRdb to in-frame sequences with V and J called. These copies leave out some clones; in studies compared against another copy, an unresolved V gene accounts for under half, and the cause of the remainder is not known. For V, J and clone size, that table is used; D and trimming come from the DNA. Across this sample there are more than 200,000 clones, with 85% to 90% seen only once. 9.5% to 13% of the sample is held by the ten biggest clonotypes.

The sample is drawn from a study of blood T cell repertoires in COVID-19 (dated by TCRdb to about 2020). Study-level background: The collaborator samples originated in the United States, Italy and Spain and spanned the acute and convalescent phases of COVID-19. The prospective study material was composed of cDNA or gDNA derived from T cells, B-cell-depleted T cells, or PBMCs. Subjects who had been exposed to COVID-19, were actively infected with it, or had recovered from it provided the deeply sampled blood TCRbeta repertoires that made up the dataset. The repertoires were made available in a free public database intended to serve as a resource for research on the immune response to SARS-CoV-2. Samples came from the ongoing ImmuneRACE study (first 160 participants) plus 1,254 subjects from 6 global collaborators. Sample metadata almost always included a de-identified subject ID, COVID-19 status, age in years and sex. HLA class I and class II types, where available, came from metadata supplied by the sample provider rather than from assay-based typing.

At one collaborating source in Seattle, patients were enrolled during active infection and were followed longitudinally through the course of disease. Collaborating institutions collected whole blood in K2EDTA tubes following their own protocols. Collaborator samples were shipped for TCRbeta analysis as frozen whole blood, isolated PBMCs, or DNA extracted from either sample type. What the work shows at the level of the full study, not this receptor alone: The quantity of clinical and demographic metadata differed by source and by participant and was supplied without curation.

This receptor was obtained from a woman aged 45-65 years with COVID-19, enrolled during active disease. The sequence links TRBV6-4 to TRBJ2-3; 9 central nucleotides agree with TRBD2. The specimen was peripheral blood. The sequence in DNA is TGTGCCAGCAGTGAAGCGGGGGGTAGCACAGATACGCAGTATTTT. Protein translation: CASSEAGGSTDTQYF.